A selection of T cell receptor beta chains follows, all from one sample in a study of T cell repertoires in cytomegalovirus infection. Each CDR3 protein gets one entry after TCRdb re-called the reads with MiXCR. This sample has approximately 1,000,000 distinct CDR3 sequences, with around 31% found just once. The antigens for these receptors are not known. This specimen was cultured CD8+ T cells from PBMCs, taken from culture after CMV antigen stimulation. These receptors all stem from a human donor in good health (CMV status not recorded). Some clones in this sample may be carry-over from other donors' samples. Both conserved end residues are part of each CDR3. The D gene is left open where the match is weak. Clone sizes are given selectively: once, few, many, or a class where the clone is expanded.

J gene,clone size,D gene,V gene,CDR3 DNA,CDR3 protein
TRBJ2-3,NA,NA,TRBV5-1,TGCGCCAGCAGCCCCGTAGAGGCTAGCACAGATACGCAGTATTTT,CASSPVEASTDTQYF
TRBJ1-5,NA,TRBD1,TRBV11-1,TGTGCCAGCAGCTTTCTTTCTGCGACAGGGACCAATCAGCCCCAGCATTTT,CASSFLSATGTNQPQHF
TRBJ1-1,NA,TRBD1,TRBV7-4,TGTGCCAGCAGCGACTCCAACAGGGGGCGAAACCAGAACACTGAAGCTTTCTTT,CASSDSNRGRNQNTEAFF
TRBJ1-1,NA,NA,TRBV7-2,TGTGCCAGCAGCTTAGTACCAATGAACACTGAAGCTTTCTTT,CASSLVPMNTEAFF
TRBJ1-3,NA,TRBD1,TRBV29-1,TGCAGCGTTGAAGATGTTCGGACAGGGGCAGGAAACACCGTATATTTT,CSVEDVRTGAGNTVYF
TRBJ1-6,many,NA,TRBV29-1,TGCAGCGTCAGGACCGGCGGGAATAATTCACCCCTCCACTTT,CSVRTGGNNSPLHF
TRBJ1-3,NA,NA,TRBV28,TGTGCCAGCAGCTATACCGAGTTTTGGATCTCTGGAAACACCATATATTTT,CASSYTEFWISGNTIYF
TRBJ2-3,NA,TRBD1,TRBV11-2,TGTGCCAGCAGCCCCGGAAGACAGGGGGCGAAAGATACGCAGTATTTT,CASSPGRQGAKDTQYF
TRBJ1-2,NA,NA,TRBV6-1,TGTGCCAGCAGCCCCGAGGATTACTTCTATGGCTACACCTTC,CASSPEDYFYGYTF
TRBJ2-2,NA,NA,TRBV7-8,TGTGCCAGCAGCTTGGGATACCGTGATACGAACACCGGGGAGCTGTTTTTT,CASSLGYRDTNTGELFF
TRBJ1-2,NA,NA,TRBV12-3/TRBV12-4,TGTGCCAGCAGTTTAGGTAGGGGCCTGTACTATGGCTACACCTTC,CASSLGRGLYYGYTF
TRBJ1-5,NA,NA,TRBV14,TGTGCCAGCAGCCAAGTCCGCGGAGGTTATAGCAATCAGCCCCAGCATTTT,CASSQVRGGYSNQPQHF
TRBJ1-5,many,TRBD1,TRBV7-2,TGTGCCAGCAGCCGCCGCCCCGGGACAGGGGGCAATCAGCCCCAGCATTTT,CASSRRPGTGGNQPQHF
TRBJ2-3,NA,NA,TRBV29-1,TGCAGCGTCGAGGGGGTTAGCACAGATACGCAGTATTTT,CSVEGVSTDTQYF
TRBJ2-1,few,NA,TRBV12-3/TRBV12-4,TGTGCCAGCAGCCCTACGACAGCTACTAGAGTTCGGGATGAGCAGTTCTTC,CASSPTTATRVRDEQFF
TRBJ2-1,few,TRBD2,TRBV4-1,TGTGCCAGCAGCCAACTAGCGGGGGACTGGAATGAGCAGTTCTTC,CASSQLAGDWNEQFF
TRBJ1-2,NA,NA,TRBV7-9,TGTGCCAGCAGCCTCCGGCGGGAGGACTACACCTTC,CASSLRREDYTF
TRBJ2-1,NA,TRBD1,TRBV23-1,TGCGCCAGTCCCGGGACAGGGTCCTACAATGAGCAGTTCTTC,CASPGTGSYNEQFF
TRBJ2-1,NA,NA,TRBV6-5,TGTGCCAGCAGTTACTTGGGGGCCCAGGAGCAGTTCTTC,CASSYLGAQEQFF
TRBJ1-2,NA,TRBD1,TRBV28,TGTGCCAGCAGTTTAAAACGGACAGGGGGCAACTATGGCTACACCTTC,CASSLKRTGGNYGYTF
TRBJ1-1,few,TRBD1,TRBV19,TGTGCCAGTAGCTGGACAGGTACCATGAACACTGAAGCTTTCTTT,CASSWTGTMNTEAFF
TRBJ2-1,NA,TRBD2,TRBV7-9,TGTGCCAGCAGCCATACGGGACTAGGTGTGAATGAGCAGTTCTTC,CASSHTGLGVNEQFF
TRBJ2-1,few,NA,TRBV7-9,TGTGCCAGCAGCCCCCAAGGAGTTAACAATGAGCAGTTCTTC,CASSPQGVNNEQFF
TRBJ1-1,NA,NA,TRBV11-2,TGTGCCAGCAGCATATACGCCGGGTCTAACACTGAAGCTTTCTTT,CASSIYAGSNTEAFF
TRBJ1-2,few,NA,TRBV25-1,TGTGCCAGCAGTCCGGGGCCGTCGGGCTATGGCTACACCTTC,CASSPGPSGYGYTF
TRBJ1-1,NA,NA,TRBV4-3,TGCGCCAGCAGCCGAGGTCGGTACAGGAAAGACCGCTTGAACACTGAAGCTTTCTTT,CASSRGRYRKDRLNTEAFF
TRBJ1-3,NA,NA,TRBV7-9,TGTGCCAGCAGCTTAACGGGGGAAAACACCATATATTTT,CASSLTGENTIYF
TRBJ2-2,NA,TRBD1,TRBV19,TGTGCCAGTACCCTAGGGCAGGGGGCGCGAGGCACCGGGGAGCTGTTTTTT,CASTLGQGARGTGELFF
TRBJ1-2,many,TRBD1,TRBV6-5,TGTGCCAGCAGCCGGACAGGGGACTATGGCTACACCTTC,CASSRTGDYGYTF
TRBJ2-7,NA,NA,TRBV4-1,TGTGCCAGCAGCCAATATACAGGGAGCTCCTACGAGCAGTACTTC,CASSQYTGSSYEQYF
TRBJ1-4,NA,NA,TRBV4-1,TGCGCCAGCAGCCAAGACAATGGAAAACTGTTTTTT,CASSQDNGKLFF
TRBJ2-5,NA,TRBD2,TRBV12-3/TRBV12-4,TGTGCCAGCAGTTTAGTGTCACTAGCGGGGCACCAAGAGACCCAGTACTTC,CASSLVSLAGHQETQYF
TRBJ2-5,many,NA,TRBV7-9,TGTGCCAGCAGCTTAGCAGGGGGGAATCAAGAGACCCAGTACTTC,CASSLAGGNQETQYF
TRBJ2-2,NA,NA,TRBV12-5,TGTGCTAGTGGTTTGGTCAACGGGAACACCGGGGAGCTGTTTTTT,CASGLVNGNTGELFF
TRBJ1-1,NA,NA,TRBV12-5,TGTGCTAGTGGTTTTTGGCATGAAGCTTTCTTT,CASGFWHEAFF
TRBJ2-1,few,NA,TRBV10-1,TGCGCCAGCAGTCAGACCACCGCGTTGAATGAGCAGTTCTTC,CASSQTTALNEQFF
TRBJ1-4,NA,TRBD1,TRBV7-4,TGTGCCAGCGGGCCCGCAGGGGGCGTTGAAAAACTGTTTTTT,CASGPAGGVEKLFF
TRBJ1-1,few,NA,TRBV28,TGTGCCAGCAGTTTACCCGATCCTGTAACTGAAGCTTTCTTT,CASSLPDPVTEAFF
TRBJ1-5,NA,NA,TRBV24-1,TGTGCCACCAGTGATTCCCGGGACACATTTCAGCCCCAGCATTTT,CATSDSRDTFQPQHF
TRBJ2-2,few,NA,TRBV27,TGTGCCAGCAGTTTATCGTTAACCCGCGCGGAGCTGTTTTTT,CASSLSLTRAELFF
TRBJ1-5,NA,NA,TRBV7-2,TGTGCCAGTTGCCATCAGGGAAATCAGCCCCAGCATTTT,CASCHQGNQPQHF
TRBJ1-2,few,NA,TRBV6-5,TGTGCCAGCAGTTACTCGGTGGGACTCGGCTACACCTTC,CASSYSVGLGYTF
TRBJ1-2,few,NA,TRBV24-1,TGTGCCACCAGTGATTTGGAGGGGTTTAACTATGGCTACACCTTC,CATSDLEGFNYGYTF
TRBJ2-2,NA,NA,TRBV7-2,TGTGCCAGCAGCCCTTCTGGGAGGGGGAAGGGGCTGATTTTT,CASSPSGRGKGLIF
TRBJ2-2,NA,NA,TRBV6-6,TGTGCCAGCAGTAGCGAGAAGCATAGGCTGTTTTTT,CASSSEKHRLFF
TRBJ2-7,few,NA,TRBV7-9,TGTGCCAGCAGCGACGGGGCAGGGTTCGAGCAGTACTTC,CASSDGAGFEQYF
TRBJ1-2,NA,TRBD1,TRBV29-1,TGCAGCGTTGAAGATGGGACAGGGGACGGCTACACCTTC,CSVEDGTGDGYTF
TRBJ1-5,NA,NA,TRBV27,TGTGCCAGCAGAGCAGGGGTGGACAATCAGCCCCAGCATTTT,CASRAGVDNQPQHF
TRBJ1-1,NA,NA,TRBV5-1,TGCGCCAGCAGCTTGGCCAAAGTAGCCATGAACACTGAAGCTTTCTTT,CASSLAKVAMNTEAFF
TRBJ2-7,NA,NA,TRBV5-8,TGTGCCAGCAGTCTAATCAGCAGCACCTCCTACGAGCAGTACTTC,CASSLISSTSYEQYF
TRBJ2-2,few,TRBD1,TRBV27,TGTGCCAGCAGTGGACAGGGGAACACCGGGGAGCTGTTTTTT,CASSGQGNTGELFF
TRBJ1-1,few,TRBD1,TRBV13,TGTGCCAGCCTACCTGGGGGCAGGGGGGTCCCCGAAGCTTTCTTT,CASLPGGRGVPEAFF